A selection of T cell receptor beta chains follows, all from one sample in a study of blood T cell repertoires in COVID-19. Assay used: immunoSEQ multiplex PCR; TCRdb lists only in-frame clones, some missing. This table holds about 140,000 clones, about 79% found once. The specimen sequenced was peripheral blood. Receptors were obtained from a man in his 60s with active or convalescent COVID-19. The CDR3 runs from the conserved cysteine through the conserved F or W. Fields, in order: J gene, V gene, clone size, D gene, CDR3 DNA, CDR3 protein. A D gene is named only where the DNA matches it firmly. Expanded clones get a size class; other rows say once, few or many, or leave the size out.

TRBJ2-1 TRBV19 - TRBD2 TGTGCCAGTAGTATAGTCTCCGGACTAGCGGGAGGGAGGGGTGAGCAGTTCTTC CASSIVSGLAGGRGEQFF
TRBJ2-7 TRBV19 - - TGTGCCAGTAGTCCGGGCAGGGGCCGGAACTACGAGCAGTACTTC CASSPGRGRNYEQYF
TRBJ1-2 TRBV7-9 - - TGTGCCAGCAGTTCAGTCTCCTATGGCTACACCTTC CASSSVSYGYTF
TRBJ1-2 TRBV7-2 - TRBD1 TGTGCCAGCAGCACAGGACAGGGTAGTGGCTACACCTTC CASSTGQGSGYTF
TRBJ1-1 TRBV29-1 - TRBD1 TGCAGCGGACAGGGGGCGGACACTGAAGCTTTCTTT CSGQGADTEAFF
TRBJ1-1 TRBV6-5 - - TGTGCCAGCCAACTACAGGGTGGGATCGCTGAAGCTTTCTTT CASQLQGGIAEAFF
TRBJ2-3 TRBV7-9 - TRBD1 TGTGCCAGCAGCTTAGGAGGGACAGGGGCGCGCACAGATACGCAGTATTTT CASSLGGTGARTDTQYF
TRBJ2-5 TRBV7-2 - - TGTGCCAGCAGCGGGGACTACCAAGAGACCCAGTACTTC CASSGDYQETQYF
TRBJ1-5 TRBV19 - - TGTGCCAGTAGTACCCAATCGCGGGGAAGCGATCAGCCCCAGCATTTT CASSTQSRGSDQPQHF
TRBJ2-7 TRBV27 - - TGTGCCAGCAGTTTATATGGAGCCAACTACGAGCAGTACTTC CASSLYGANYEQYF
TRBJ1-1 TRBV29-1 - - TGCAGCGTCTTTGGGCTTTTGAACACTGAAGCTTTCTTT CSVFGLLNTEAFF
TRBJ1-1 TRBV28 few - TGTGCCAGCACCCCCTCTGCAGGTGAAGACACTGAAGCTTTCTTT CASTPSAGEDTEAFF
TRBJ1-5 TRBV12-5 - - TGTGCTAGTGGTTCCTCTCACTCGGGGCAGCCCCAGCATTTT CASGSSHSGQPQHF